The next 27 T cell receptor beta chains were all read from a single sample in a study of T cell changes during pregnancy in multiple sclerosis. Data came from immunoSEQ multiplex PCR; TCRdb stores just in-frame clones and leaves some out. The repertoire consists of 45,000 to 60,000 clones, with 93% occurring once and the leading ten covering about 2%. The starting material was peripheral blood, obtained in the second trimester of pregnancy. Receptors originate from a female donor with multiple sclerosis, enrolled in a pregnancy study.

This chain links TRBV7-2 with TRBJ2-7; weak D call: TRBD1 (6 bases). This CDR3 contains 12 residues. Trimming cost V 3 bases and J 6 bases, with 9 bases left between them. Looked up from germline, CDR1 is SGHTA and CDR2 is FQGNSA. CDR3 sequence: CASSFRGTEQYF. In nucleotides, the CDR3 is TGTGCCAGCAGCTTCAGGGGTACCGAGCAGTACTTC.

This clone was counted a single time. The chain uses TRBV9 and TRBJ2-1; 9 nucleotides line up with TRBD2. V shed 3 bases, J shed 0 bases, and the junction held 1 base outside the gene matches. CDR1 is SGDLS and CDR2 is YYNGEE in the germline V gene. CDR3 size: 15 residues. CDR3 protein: CASSGSGSSYNEQFF. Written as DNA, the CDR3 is TGTGCCAGCAGCGGTAGCGGGAGCTCCTACAATGAGCAGTTCTTC. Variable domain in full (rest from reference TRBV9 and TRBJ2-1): DSGVTQTPKHLITATGQRVTLRCSPRSGDLSVYWYQQSLDQGLQFLIQYYNGEERAKGNILERFSAQQFPDLHSELNLSSLELGDSALYFCASSGSGSSYNEQFFGPGTRLTVL.

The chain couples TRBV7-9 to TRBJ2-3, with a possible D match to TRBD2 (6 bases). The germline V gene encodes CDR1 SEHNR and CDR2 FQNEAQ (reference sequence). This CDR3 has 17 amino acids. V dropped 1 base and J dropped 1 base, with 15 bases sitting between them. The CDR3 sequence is CASSLVLSGGGTDTQYF. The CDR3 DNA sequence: TGTGCCAGCAGCTTAGTCTTGTCCGGCGGGGGCACAGATACGCAGTATTTT.

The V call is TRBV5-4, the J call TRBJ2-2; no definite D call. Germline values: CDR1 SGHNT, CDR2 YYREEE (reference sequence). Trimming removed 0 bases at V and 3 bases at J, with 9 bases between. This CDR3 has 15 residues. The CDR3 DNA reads TGTGCCAGCAGCTTGGCAGGATCCTACACCGGGGAGCTGTTTTTT. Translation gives CASSLAGSYTGELFF.

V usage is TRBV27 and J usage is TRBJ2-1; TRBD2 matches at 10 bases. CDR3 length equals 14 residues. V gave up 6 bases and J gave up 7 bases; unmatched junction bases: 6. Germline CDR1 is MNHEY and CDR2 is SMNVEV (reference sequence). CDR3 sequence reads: CASSSELAGNEQFF. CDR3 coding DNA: TGTGCCAGCAGCTCGGAACTAGCGGGAAATGAGCAGTTCTTC.

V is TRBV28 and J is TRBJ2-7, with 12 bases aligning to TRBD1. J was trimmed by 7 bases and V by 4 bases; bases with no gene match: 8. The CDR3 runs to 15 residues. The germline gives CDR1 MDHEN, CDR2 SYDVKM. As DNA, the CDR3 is TGTGCCAGCAGTTCCCCCGGGACAGGGGGCCATGAGCAGTACTTC. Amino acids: CASSSPGTGGHEQYF.

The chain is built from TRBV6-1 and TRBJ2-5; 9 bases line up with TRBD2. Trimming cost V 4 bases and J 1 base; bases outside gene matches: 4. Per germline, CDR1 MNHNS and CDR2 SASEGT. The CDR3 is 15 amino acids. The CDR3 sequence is CASSARTSAQETQYF. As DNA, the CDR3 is TGTGCCAGCAGTGCCCGGACTAGCGCCCAAGAGACCCAGTACTTC.

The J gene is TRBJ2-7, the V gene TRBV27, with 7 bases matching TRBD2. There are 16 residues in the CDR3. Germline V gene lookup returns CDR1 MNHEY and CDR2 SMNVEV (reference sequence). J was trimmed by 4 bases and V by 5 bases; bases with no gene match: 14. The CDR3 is CASSPSLAEEPYEQYF. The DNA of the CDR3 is TGTGCCAGCAGTCCCTCGCTAGCGGAGGAACCATACGAGCAGTACTTC.

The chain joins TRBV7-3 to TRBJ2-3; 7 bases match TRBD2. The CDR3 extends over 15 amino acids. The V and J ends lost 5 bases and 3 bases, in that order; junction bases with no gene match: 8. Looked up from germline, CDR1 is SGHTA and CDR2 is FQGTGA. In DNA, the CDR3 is TGTGCCAGCAGCCCCCTGGCGGGAGCGACAGATACGCAGTATTTT. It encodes CASSPLAGATDTQYF.

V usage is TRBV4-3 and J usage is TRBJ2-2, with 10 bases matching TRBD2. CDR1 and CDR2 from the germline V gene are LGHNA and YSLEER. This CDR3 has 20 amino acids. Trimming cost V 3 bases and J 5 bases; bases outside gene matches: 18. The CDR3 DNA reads TGCGCCAGCAGCCAGACTTTAGCTGAGCTAGCGGGAGAGCGAACCGGGGAGCTGTTTTTT. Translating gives CASSQTLAELAGERTGELFF.

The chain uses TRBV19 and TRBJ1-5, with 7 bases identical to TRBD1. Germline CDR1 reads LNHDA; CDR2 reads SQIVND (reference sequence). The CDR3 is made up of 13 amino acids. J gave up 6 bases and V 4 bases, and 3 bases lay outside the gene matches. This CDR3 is CASSRDRAQPQHF. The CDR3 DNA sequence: TGTGCCAGTAGTAGAGACAGGGCTCAGCCCCAGCATTTT.

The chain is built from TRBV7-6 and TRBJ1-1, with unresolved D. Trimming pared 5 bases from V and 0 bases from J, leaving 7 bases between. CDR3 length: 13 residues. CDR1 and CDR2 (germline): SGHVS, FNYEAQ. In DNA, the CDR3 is TGTGCCAGCAGCCAGCGGCTGAACACTGAAGCTTTCTTT. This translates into CASSQRLNTEAFF.

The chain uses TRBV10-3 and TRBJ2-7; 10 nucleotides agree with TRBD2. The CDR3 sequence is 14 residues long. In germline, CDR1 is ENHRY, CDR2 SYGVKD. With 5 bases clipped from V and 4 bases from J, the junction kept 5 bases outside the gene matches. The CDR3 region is CAISHLAGEYEQYF. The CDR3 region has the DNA TGTGCCATCAGTCATCTAGCGGGAGAGTACGAGCAGTACTTC.

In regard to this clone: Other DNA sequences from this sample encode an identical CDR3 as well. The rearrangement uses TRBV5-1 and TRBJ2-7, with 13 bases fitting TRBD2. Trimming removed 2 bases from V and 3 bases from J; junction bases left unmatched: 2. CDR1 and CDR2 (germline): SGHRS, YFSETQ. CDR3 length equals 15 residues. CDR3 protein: CASSLRTSGSYEQYF. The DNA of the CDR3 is TGCGCCAGCAGCTTAAGGACTAGCGGGAGCTACGAGCAGTACTTC.

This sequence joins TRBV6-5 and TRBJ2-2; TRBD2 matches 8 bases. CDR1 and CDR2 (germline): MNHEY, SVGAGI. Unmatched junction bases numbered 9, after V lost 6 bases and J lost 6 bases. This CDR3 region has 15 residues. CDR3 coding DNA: TGTGCCAGCAGCTATCGGGGGGGGCAATCCGGGGAGCTGTTTTTT. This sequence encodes CASSYRGGQSGELFF.

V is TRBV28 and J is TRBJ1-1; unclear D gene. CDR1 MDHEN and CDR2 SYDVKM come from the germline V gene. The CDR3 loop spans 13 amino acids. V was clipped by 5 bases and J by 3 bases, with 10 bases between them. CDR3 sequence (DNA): TGTGCCAGCAGTCTTTCGTACTACACTGAAGCTTTCTTT. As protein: CASSLSYYTEAFF.

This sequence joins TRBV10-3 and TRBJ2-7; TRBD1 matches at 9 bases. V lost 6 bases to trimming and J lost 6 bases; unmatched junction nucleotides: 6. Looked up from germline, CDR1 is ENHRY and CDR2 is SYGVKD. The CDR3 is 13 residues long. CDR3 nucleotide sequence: TGTGCCATCAGCCGGGACAGGGCGGGCGAGCAGTACTTC. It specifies CAISRDRAGEQYF.

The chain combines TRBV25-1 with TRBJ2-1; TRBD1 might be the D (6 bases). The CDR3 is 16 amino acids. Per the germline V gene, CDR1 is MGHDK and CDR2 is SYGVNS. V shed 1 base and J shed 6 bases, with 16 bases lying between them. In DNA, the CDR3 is TGTGCCAGCAGTGAATTTGGAACAGGGTGGCGCAATGAGCAGTTCTTC. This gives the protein CASSEFGTGWRNEQFF.

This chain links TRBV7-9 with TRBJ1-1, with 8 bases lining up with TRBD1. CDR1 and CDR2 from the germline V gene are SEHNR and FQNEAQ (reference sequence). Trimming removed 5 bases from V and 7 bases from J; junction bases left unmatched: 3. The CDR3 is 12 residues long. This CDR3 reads CASSQQGVEAFF. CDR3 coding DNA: TGTGCCAGCAGCCAACAGGGGGTTGAAGCTTTCTTT.

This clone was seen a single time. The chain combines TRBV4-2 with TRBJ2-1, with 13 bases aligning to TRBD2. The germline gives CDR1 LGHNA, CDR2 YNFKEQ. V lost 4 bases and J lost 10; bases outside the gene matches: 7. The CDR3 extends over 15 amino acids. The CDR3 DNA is TGTGCCAGCAGCCTATCGGGGACTAGCGGGATAGAGCAGTTCTTC. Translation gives CASSLSGTSGIEQFF.

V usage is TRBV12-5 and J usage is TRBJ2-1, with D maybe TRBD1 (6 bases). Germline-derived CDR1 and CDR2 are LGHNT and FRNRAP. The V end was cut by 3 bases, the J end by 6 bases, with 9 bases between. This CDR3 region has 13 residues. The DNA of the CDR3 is TGTGCTAGTGGTTTAGGGGGTTTCAATGAGCAGTTCTTC. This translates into CASGLGGFNEQFF.

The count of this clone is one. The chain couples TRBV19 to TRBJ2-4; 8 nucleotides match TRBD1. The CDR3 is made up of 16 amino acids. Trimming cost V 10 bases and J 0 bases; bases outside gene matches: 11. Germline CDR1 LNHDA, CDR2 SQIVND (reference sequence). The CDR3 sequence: CATSDRAGLAKNIQYF. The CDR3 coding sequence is TGTGCCACCTCGGACAGGGCGGGTTTAGCCAAAAACATTCAGTACTTC.

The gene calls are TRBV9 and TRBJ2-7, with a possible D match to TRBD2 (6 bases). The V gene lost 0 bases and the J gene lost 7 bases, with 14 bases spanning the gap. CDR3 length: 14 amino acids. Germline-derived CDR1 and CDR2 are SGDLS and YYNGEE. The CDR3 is CASSVGSGPREQYF. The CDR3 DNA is TGTGCCAGCAGCGTAGGTAGCGGCCCGAGAGAGCAGTACTTC. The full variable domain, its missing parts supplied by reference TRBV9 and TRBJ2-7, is DSGVTQTPKHLITATGQRVTLRCSPRSGDLSVYWYQQSLDQGLQFLIQYYNGEERAKGNILERFSAQQFPDLHSELNLSSLELGDSALYFCASSVGSGPREQYFGPGTRLTVT.

The CDR3 bases are TGTGCCAGCAGCAAAGGTGGGACACTCAAAGAGACCCAGTACTTC. Protein product: CASSKGGTLKETQYF. V gene TRBV21-1 combines with J gene TRBJ2-5; the D call TRBD1 from the table was never checked on the DNA. TRBV21-1 is termed a pseudogene. The CDR3 is 15 residues long.

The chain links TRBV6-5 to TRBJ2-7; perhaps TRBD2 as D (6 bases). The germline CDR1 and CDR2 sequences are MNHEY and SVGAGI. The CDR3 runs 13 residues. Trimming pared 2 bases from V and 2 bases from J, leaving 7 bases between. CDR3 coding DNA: TGTGCCAGCAGTTACGCGGGACCCTACGAGCAGTACTTC. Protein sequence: CASSYAGPYEQYF.

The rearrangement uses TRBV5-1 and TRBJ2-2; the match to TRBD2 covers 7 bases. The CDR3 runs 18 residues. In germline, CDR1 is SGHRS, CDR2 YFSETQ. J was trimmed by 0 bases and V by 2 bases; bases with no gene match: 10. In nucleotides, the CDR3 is TGCGCCAGCAGCTTTAACCGAGCGGGACGTGCGAACACCGGGGAGCTGTTTTTT. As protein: CASSFNRAGRANTGELFF. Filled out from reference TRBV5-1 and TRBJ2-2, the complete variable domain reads KAGVTQTPRYLIKTRGQQVTLSCSPISGHRSVSWYQQTPGQGLQFLFEYFSETQRNKGNFPGRFSGRQFSNSRSEMNVSTLELGDSALYLCASSFNRAGRANTGELFFGEGSRLTVL.

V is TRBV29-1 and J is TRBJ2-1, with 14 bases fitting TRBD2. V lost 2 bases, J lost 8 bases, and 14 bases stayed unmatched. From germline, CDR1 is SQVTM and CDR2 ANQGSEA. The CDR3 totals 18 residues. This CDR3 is CSVELEIGTSGSLYEQFF. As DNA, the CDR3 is TGCAGCGTTGAATTGGAAATTGGGACTAGCGGGAGTTTGTATGAGCAGTTCTTC.